This T cell receptor (beta chain) was identified during a study of blood T cell repertoires in COVID-19. Study details: Samples taken during acute and convalescent COVID-19 were collected in the United States, Italy and Spain. PBMCs, B-cell-depleted T cells, or T cells were the source of the cDNA or gDNA that made up the material.

The assay was immunoSEQ multiplex PCR, and TCRdb's table has in-frame clones only and misses some. The sample yields about 220,000 clones, about 88% seen once. Adults between roughly 18 and 100 years of age took part from about two dozen US areas. Grouping used clinical history reported by participants in a survey and questionnaire. This clone was observed a few times. V shed 0 bases and J 9 bases; nucleotides not matched to a gene: 3. From germline, CDR1 is MNHEY and CDR2 SVGAGI. The CDR3 is 15 amino acids. The specimen sequenced was PBMCs or T cells enriched from blood (not recorded which). The rearrangement links TRBV6-5 to TRBJ1-6, with 9 bases aligning to TRBD1. The clonotype comes from a woman aged 25 to 39 who had recovered from COVID-19. The CDR3 sequence is CASSYSGQGGSPLHF. The DNA for the CDR3 is TGTGCCAGCAGTTACTCGGGACAGGGTGGTTCACCCCTCCACTTT.